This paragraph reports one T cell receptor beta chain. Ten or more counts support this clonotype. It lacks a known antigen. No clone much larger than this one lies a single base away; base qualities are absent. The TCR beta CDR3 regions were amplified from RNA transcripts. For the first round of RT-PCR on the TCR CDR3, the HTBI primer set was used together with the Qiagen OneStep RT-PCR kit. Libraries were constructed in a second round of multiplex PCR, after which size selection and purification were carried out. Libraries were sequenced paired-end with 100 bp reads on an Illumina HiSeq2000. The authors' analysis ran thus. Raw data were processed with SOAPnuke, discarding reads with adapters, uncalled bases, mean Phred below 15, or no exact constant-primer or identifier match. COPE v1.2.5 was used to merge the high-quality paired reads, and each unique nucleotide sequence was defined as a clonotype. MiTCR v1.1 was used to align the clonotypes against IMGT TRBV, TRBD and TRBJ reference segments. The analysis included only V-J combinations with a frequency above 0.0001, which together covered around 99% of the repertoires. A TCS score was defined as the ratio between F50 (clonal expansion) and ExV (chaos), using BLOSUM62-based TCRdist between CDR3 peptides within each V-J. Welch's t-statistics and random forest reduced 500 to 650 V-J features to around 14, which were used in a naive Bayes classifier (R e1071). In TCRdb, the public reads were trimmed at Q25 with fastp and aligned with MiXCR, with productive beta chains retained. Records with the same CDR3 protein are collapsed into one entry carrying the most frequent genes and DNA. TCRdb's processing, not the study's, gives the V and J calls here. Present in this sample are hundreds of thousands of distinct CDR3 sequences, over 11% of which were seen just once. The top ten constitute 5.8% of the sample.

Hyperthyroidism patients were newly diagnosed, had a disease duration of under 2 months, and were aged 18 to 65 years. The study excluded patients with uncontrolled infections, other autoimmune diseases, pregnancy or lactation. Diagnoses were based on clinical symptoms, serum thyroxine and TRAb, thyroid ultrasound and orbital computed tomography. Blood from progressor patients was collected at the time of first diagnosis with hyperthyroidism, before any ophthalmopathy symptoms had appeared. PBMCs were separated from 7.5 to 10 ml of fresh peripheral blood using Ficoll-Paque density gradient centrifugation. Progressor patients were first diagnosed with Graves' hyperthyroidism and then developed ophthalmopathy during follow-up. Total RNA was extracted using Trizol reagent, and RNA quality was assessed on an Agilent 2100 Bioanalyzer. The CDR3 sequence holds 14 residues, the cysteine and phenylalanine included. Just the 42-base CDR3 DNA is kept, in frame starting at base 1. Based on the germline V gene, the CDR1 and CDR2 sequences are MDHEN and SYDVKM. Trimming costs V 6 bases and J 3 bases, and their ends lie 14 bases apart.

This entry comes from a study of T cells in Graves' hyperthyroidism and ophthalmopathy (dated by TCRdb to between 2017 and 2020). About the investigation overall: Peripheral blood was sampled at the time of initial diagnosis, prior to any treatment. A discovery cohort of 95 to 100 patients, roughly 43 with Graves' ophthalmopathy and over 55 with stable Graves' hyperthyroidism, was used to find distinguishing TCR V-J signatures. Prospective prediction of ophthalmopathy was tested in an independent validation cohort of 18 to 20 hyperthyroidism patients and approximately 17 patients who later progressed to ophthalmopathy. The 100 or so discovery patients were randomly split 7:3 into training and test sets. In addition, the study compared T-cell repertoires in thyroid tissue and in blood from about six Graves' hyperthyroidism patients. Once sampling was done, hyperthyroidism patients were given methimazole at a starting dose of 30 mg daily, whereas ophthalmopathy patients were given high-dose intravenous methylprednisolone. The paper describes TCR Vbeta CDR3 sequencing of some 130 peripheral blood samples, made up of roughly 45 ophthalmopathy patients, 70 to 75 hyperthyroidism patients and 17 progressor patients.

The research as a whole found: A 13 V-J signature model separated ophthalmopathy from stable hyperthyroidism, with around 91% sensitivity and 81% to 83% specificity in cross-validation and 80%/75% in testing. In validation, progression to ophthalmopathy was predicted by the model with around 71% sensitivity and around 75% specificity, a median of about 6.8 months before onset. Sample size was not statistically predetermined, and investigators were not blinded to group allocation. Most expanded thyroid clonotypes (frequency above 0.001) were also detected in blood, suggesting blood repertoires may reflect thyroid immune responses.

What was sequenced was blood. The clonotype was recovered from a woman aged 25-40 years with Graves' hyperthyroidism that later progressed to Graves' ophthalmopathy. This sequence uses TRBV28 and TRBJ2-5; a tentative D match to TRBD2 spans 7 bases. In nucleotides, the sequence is TGTGCCAGCAGGCCCTGGGAGGGGGAAGAGACCCAGTACTTC. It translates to CASRPWEGEETQYF.